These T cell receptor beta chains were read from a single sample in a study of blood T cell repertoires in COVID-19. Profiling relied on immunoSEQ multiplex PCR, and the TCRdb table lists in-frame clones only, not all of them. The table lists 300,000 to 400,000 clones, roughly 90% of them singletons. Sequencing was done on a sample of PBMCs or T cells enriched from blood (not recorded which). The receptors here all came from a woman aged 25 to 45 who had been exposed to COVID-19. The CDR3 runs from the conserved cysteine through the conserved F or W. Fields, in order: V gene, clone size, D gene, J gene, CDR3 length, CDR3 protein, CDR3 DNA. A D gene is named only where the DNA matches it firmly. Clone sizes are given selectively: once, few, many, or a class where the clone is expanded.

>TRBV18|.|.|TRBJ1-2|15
CASSPPGGIGYGYTF
TGTGCCAGCTCACCACCTGGGGGGATAGGCTATGGCTACACCTTC
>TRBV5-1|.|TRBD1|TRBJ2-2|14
CASSPGQENWELFF
TGCGCCAGCAGCCCGGGACAGGAAAATTGGGAGCTGTTTTTT
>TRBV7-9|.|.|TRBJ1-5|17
CASSLAGAGVRNQPQHF
TGTGCCAGCAGCTTAGCGGGGGCAGGGGTCAGGAATCAGCCCCAGCATTTT
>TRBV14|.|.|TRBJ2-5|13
CASSPYPRGTQYF
TGTGCCAGCAGCCCCTACCCCCGGGGGACCCAGTACTTC
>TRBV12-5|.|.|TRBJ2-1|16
CASGGPRTADYNEQFF
TGTGCTAGTGGTGGACCGAGGACAGCGGACTACAATGAGCAGTTCTTC
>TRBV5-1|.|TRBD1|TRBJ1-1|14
CASSLGQTNTEAFF
TGCGCCAGCAGCCTGGGACAGACGAACACTGAAGCTTTCTTT
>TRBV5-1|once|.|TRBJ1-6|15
CASSFGGDHNSPLHF
TGCGCCAGCAGCTTTGGAGGGGACCATAATTCACCCCTCCACTTT
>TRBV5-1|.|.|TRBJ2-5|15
CASSLPGTLKETQYF
TGCGCCAGCAGCTTGCCCGGGACACTTAAAGAGACCCAGTACTTC
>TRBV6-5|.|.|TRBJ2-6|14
CASSFNSGANVLTF
TGTGCCAGCAGTTTCAACTCTGGGGCCAACGTCCTGACTTTC
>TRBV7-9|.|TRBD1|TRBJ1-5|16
CASSFGETGTNQPQHF
TGTGCCAGCAGCTTCGGGGAGACAGGGACCAATCAGCCCCAGCATTTT
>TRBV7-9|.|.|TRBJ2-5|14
CASSLEGGGETQYF
TGTGCCAGCAGCTTAGAAGGGGGAGGGGAGACCCAGTACTTC
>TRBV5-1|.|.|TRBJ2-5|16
CASSLAPPRGRETQYF
TGCGCCAGCAGCTTGGCCCCTCCCAGGGGACGGGAGACCCAGTACTTC
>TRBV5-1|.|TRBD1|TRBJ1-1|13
CASSVRTGDEAFF
TGCGCCAGCAGCGTGAGGACAGGCGATGAAGCTTTCTTT
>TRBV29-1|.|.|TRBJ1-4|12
CSTLLGDEKLFF
TGCAGCACTCTGTTAGGGGATGAAAAACTGTTTTTT
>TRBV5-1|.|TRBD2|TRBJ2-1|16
CASSLAGTSGGGEQFF
TGCGCCAGCAGCTTGGCGGGGACTAGCGGGGGCGGTGAGCAGTTCTTC
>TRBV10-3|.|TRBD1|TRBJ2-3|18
CAIRPTGTGSYDPDTQYF
TGTGCCATCAGACCCACGGGGACAGGTTCATACGATCCAGATACGCAGTATTTT
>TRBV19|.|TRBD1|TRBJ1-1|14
CASSTQGRNTEAFF
TGTGCCAGTAGTACACAGGGGAGAAACACTGAAGCTTTCTTT
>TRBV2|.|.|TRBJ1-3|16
CASSPSAVRSGNTIYF
TGTGCCAGCAGTCCTTCTGCAGTTCGTTCTGGAAACACCATATATTTT
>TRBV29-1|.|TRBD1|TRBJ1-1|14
CSVKATGENTEAFF
TGCAGCGTGAAAGCGACAGGGGAGAACACTGAAGCTTTCTTT
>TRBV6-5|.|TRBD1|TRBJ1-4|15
CASKTQGARDEKLFF
TGTGCCAGCAAGACCCAGGGGGCGCGAGATGAAAAACTGTTTTTT
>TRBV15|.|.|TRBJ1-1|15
CATSRETSGRTEAFF
TGTGCCACCAGCAGGGAAACGTCAGGGAGGACTGAAGCTTTCTTT
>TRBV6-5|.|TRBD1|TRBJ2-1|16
CASSYITGGAANEQFF
TGTGCCAGCAGTTACATAACAGGGGGCGCCGCCAATGAGCAGTTCTTC
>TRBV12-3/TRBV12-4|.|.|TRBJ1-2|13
CASSLSYNYGYTF
TGTGCCAGCAGTTTGTCCTACAACTATGGCTACACCTTC
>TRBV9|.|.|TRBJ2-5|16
CASSVGRAGGRETQYF
TGTGCCAGCAGCGTAGGCCGCGCCGGGGGGCGAGAGACCCAGTACTTC
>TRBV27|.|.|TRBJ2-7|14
CASSLWARPYEQYF
TGTGCCAGCAGTTTATGGGCCCGCCCCTACGAGCAGTACTTC
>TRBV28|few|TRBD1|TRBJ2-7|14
CASSSGTGAYEQYF
TGTGCCAGCAGTTCCGGGACAGGGGCCTACGAGCAGTACTTC
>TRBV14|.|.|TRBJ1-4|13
CASSQVVAEKLFF
TGTGCCAGCAGCCAAGTGGTGGCTGAAAAACTGTTTTTT
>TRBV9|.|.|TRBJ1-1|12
CASSARVGEGFF
TGTGCCAGCAGCGCCAGAGTAGGGGAGGGTTTCTTT
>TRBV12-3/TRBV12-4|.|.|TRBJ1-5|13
CASSLLQNQPQHF
TGTGCCAGCAGTCTACTCCAAAACCAGCCCCAGCATTTT
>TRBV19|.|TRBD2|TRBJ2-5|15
CASSKTGLARETQYF
TGTGCCAGTAGTAAGACGGGACTAGCTCGGGAGACCCAGTACTTC
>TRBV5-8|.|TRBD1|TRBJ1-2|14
CASSLETGGLSYTF
TGTGCCAGCAGCTTGGAAACAGGGGGCTTAAGCTACACCTTC
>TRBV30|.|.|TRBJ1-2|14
CAWSRGRDWYGYTF
TGTGCCTGGAGTCGAGGGCGGGATTGGTATGGCTACACCTTC
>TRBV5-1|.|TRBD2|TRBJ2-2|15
CASSLSGEGTGELFF
TGCGCCAGCAGCTTGTCGGGGGAGGGGACCGGGGAGCTGTTTTTT
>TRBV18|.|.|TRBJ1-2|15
CASSPQDQGTGGYTF
TGTGCCAGCTCACCCCAGGACCAGGGGACCGGTGGCTACACCTTC
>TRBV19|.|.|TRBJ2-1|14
CASSRASLYNEQFF
TGTGCCAGTAGTAGGGCCAGTTTATACAATGAGCAGTTCTTC
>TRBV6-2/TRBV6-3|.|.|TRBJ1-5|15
CASSYSRSSNQPQHF
TGTGCCAGCAGTTACTCCCGGAGTAGCAATCAGCCCCAGCATTTT
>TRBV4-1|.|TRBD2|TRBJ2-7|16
CASSQGASGSAYEQYF
TGCGCCAGCAGCCAAGGAGCTAGCGGGTCCGCCTACGAGCAGTACTTC
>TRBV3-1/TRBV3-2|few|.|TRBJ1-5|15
CASSQDNRDNQPQHF
TGTGCCAGCAGCCAAGACAACAGGGACAATCAGCCCCAGCATTTT
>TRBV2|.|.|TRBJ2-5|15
CASTRIPRNQETQYF
TGTGCCAGCACCCGCATCCCCAGAAACCAAGAGACCCAGTACTTC
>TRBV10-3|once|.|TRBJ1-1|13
CAILGALNTEAFF
TGTGCCATCCTAGGCGCGCTGAACACTGAAGCTTTCTTT
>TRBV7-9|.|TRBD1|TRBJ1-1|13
CASSTGGNTEAFF
TGTGCCAGCAGCACAGGGGGAAACACTGAAGCTTTCTTT
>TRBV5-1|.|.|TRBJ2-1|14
CASSADSSYNEQFF
TGCGCCAGCAGCGCGGACAGCTCCTACAATGAGCAGTTCTTC
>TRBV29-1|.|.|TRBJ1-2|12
CSVGPGFWGYTF
TGCAGCGTTGGGCCAGGGTTTTGGGGCTACACCTTC
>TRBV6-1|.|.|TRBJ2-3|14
CASSEPGEADTQYF
TGTGCCAGCAGTGAACCGGGGGAGGCAGATACGCAGTATTTT